These T cell receptor beta chains were read from a single sample in a study of CD8 T cells in ankylosing spondylitis. MiXCR, applied by TCRdb to the 5' RACE reads, yields one record per CDR3 protein. This table has 330,000 or so distinct CDR3 sequences, 7% to 9% appearing once. The sequencing sample was made of blood, either unsorted or a sorted T cell fraction (not recorded which). These receptors were taken from a male donor with ankylosing spondylitis. CDR3s include the opening cysteine and the closing phenylalanine or tryptophan. Each record gives: D gene, clone size, J gene, V gene, CDR3 DNA, CDR3 protein. D genes are given only for firm matches. For some rows the clone size is stated as once, few or many, or as a class when expanded; others skip it.

d_gene: NA
abundance: few
j_gene: TRBJ2-3
v_gene: TRBV5-1
CDR3nt: TGCGCCAGCAGCTTCGGTCAGCGCGCAGATACGCAGTATTTT
CDR3aa: CASSFGQRADTQYF

d_gene: TRBD2
abundance: many
j_gene: TRBJ2-2
v_gene: TRBV20-1
CDR3nt: TGCAGTGCTAGAGATCTTACTAGCGGAGGCACCGGGGAGCTGTTTTTT
CDR3aa: CSARDLTSGGTGELFF

d_gene: TRBD1
abundance: NA
j_gene: TRBJ1-4
v_gene: TRBV27
CDR3nt: TGTGCCAGCAGCCGACAGGGGGGAACGAGGGAAAAACTGTTTTTT
CDR3aa: CASSRQGGTREKLFF

d_gene: NA
abundance: few
j_gene: TRBJ1-4
v_gene: TRBV4-2
CDR3nt: TGTGCCAGCAGCCAAGATGGGAGGGCCTTTAATGAAAAACTGTTTTTT
CDR3aa: CASSQDGRAFNEKLFF

d_gene: TRBD1
abundance: many
j_gene: TRBJ2-5
v_gene: TRBV29-1
CDR3nt: TGCAGCGTTGTGGTGACAGGGGGCGCAGAGACCCAGTACTTC
CDR3aa: CSVVVTGGAETQYF

d_gene: NA
abundance: few
j_gene: TRBJ2-7
v_gene: TRBV6-1
CDR3nt: TGTGCCAGCAGTCGAACCTTAACCTTGATGGGGTCCTACGAGCAGTACTTC
CDR3aa: CASSRTLTLMGSYEQYF

d_gene: TRBD1
abundance: few
j_gene: TRBJ1-4
v_gene: TRBV5-5
CDR3nt: TGTGCCAGCAGCTTGGCCCGGGACAGGGGTGAAAAACTGTTTTTT
CDR3aa: CASSLARDRGEKLFF

d_gene: NA
abundance: many
j_gene: TRBJ2-7
v_gene: TRBV27
CDR3nt: TGTGCCAGCAGTACCGACTGGGGACCCTACGAGCAGTACTTC
CDR3aa: CASSTDWGPYEQYF

d_gene: TRBD2
abundance: few
j_gene: TRBJ2-1
v_gene: TRBV6-5
CDR3nt: TGTGCCAGCAGTTACCTGGCTAGCGGGAGTTTCAGGACCTACAATGAGCAGTTCTTC
CDR3aa: CASSYLASGSFRTYNEQFF

d_gene: TRBD1
abundance: many
j_gene: TRBJ2-4
v_gene: TRBV5-1
CDR3nt: TGCGCCAGCACCGACAGGGCAGGGAAGGACATTCAGTACTTC
CDR3aa: CASTDRAGKDIQYF

d_gene: NA
abundance: many
j_gene: TRBJ2-1
v_gene: TRBV20-1
CDR3nt: TGCAGTGCTAGAGATTCCCGCTTCGGTGAGCAGTTCTTC
CDR3aa: CSARDSRFGEQFF

d_gene: NA
abundance: NA
j_gene: TRBJ2-1
v_gene: TRBV10-3
CDR3nt: TGTGCCATCAGTGATAGTCGGGAGACCTACAATGAGCAGTTCTTC
CDR3aa: CAISDSRETYNEQFF

d_gene: TRBD2
abundance: many
j_gene: TRBJ2-1
v_gene: TRBV4-2
CDR3nt: TGTGCCAGCAGCATAAGCGGGAACTCCTACAATGAGCAGTTCTTC
CDR3aa: CASSISGNSYNEQFF

d_gene: TRBD2
abundance: NA
j_gene: TRBJ2-5
v_gene: TRBV4-3
CDR3nt: TGCGCCAGCAGCCCCTCGGGACTAGCGGGAGGAGGGGAGACCCAGTACTTC
CDR3aa: CASSPSGLAGGGETQYF

d_gene: NA
abundance: many
j_gene: TRBJ1-1
v_gene: TRBV28
CDR3nt: TGTGCCAGCAGAAGCCGGGGGGAGAAAGCTTTCTTT
CDR3aa: CASRSRGEKAFF

d_gene: TRBD1
abundance: many
j_gene: TRBJ2-1
v_gene: TRBV29-1
CDR3nt: TGCAGCGTTGAGGAGGAAACAGGGGTTTACTACAATGAGCAGTTCTTC
CDR3aa: CSVEEETGVYYNEQFF

d_gene: NA
abundance: NA
j_gene: TRBJ2-5
v_gene: TRBV12-3/TRBV12-4
CDR3nt: TGTGCCAGCAGAGCGACTAGTGGAGGACAAGAGACCCAGTACTTC
CDR3aa: CASRATSGGQETQYF

d_gene: NA
abundance: many
j_gene: TRBJ1-2
v_gene: TRBV28
CDR3nt: TGTGCCAGCAGTTTAGGACAGCGCTATGGCTACACCTTC
CDR3aa: CASSLGQRYGYTF

d_gene: TRBD2
abundance: NA
j_gene: TRBJ2-1
v_gene: TRBV18
CDR3nt: TGTGCCAGCTCACCAAACAGACTAGCGATAGGCAATGAGCAGTTCTTC
CDR3aa: CASSPNRLAIGNEQFF

d_gene: NA
abundance: NA
j_gene: TRBJ1-5
v_gene: TRBV20-1
CDR3nt: TGCAGTGCTAGAGCCCCCTTTTTCGTGAGGGATAGCAATCAGCCCCAGCATTTT
CDR3aa: CSARAPFFVRDSNQPQHF

d_gene: TRBD1
abundance: few
j_gene: TRBJ2-7
v_gene: TRBV6-1
CDR3nt: TGTGCCAGCAGCAGTCCAGGGCGGGACAGGGGTTACGAGCAGTACTTC
CDR3aa: CASSSPGRDRGYEQYF

d_gene: NA
abundance: NA
j_gene: TRBJ2-3
v_gene: TRBV20-1
CDR3nt: TGCAGTGCTAGAGATGGGTTGCGAGATACGCAGTATTTT
CDR3aa: CSARDGLRDTQYF

d_gene: TRBD2
abundance: many
j_gene: TRBJ2-2
v_gene: TRBV6-5
CDR3nt: TGTGCCAGCAGTTACCGGCTAGCGGACGTATGGGGGGAGCTGTTTTTT
CDR3aa: CASSYRLADVWGELFF

d_gene: NA
abundance: few
j_gene: TRBJ2-1
v_gene: TRBV4-3
CDR3nt: TGCGCCAGCAGCCAACGAAGTGGACGGGAGAGCTCCTACAATGAGCAGTTCTTC
CDR3aa: CASSQRSGRESSYNEQFF

d_gene: NA
abundance: many
j_gene: TRBJ2-7
v_gene: TRBV29-1
CDR3nt: TGCAGCGTTGGACAGTCCTACGAGCAGTACTTC
CDR3aa: CSVGQSYEQYF

d_gene: TRBD1
abundance: many
j_gene: TRBJ1-2
v_gene: TRBV29-1
CDR3nt: TGCAGCGTGGCAGGACAGGGATTGGTTGGCTACACCTTC
CDR3aa: CSVAGQGLVGYTF

d_gene: NA
abundance: many
j_gene: TRBJ2-1
v_gene: TRBV29-1
CDR3nt: TGCAGCGTCCCTACAGGGTTCGGTGAGCAGTTCTTC
CDR3aa: CSVPTGFGEQFF

d_gene: NA
abundance: NA
j_gene: TRBJ1-2
v_gene: TRBV12-3/TRBV12-4
CDR3nt: TGTGCCAGCAGTTTCAGACCCGCCGGTGACTATGGCTACACCTTC
CDR3aa: CASSFRPAGDYGYTF

d_gene: NA
abundance: NA
j_gene: TRBJ2-1
v_gene: TRBV30
CDR3nt: TGTGCCTGGAGTGATAACAGGAACAATGAGCAGTTCTTC
CDR3aa: CAWSDNRNNEQFF

d_gene: NA
abundance: many
j_gene: TRBJ2-7
v_gene: TRBV6-2/TRBV6-3
CDR3nt: TGTGCCAGCAGTTACCCAAGAGGCCTTACACAATACGAGCAGTACTTC
CDR3aa: CASSYPRGLTQYEQYF

d_gene: NA
abundance: few
j_gene: TRBJ2-3
v_gene: TRBV7-8
CDR3nt: TGTGCCAGCACCCCTGAACCGGAGGGCACAGATACGCAGTATTTT
CDR3aa: CASTPEPEGTDTQYF

d_gene: NA
abundance: few
j_gene: TRBJ2-1
v_gene: TRBV2
CDR3nt: TGTGCCAGCATAGGAGGGAGCAGGGGGGGCTACAATGAGCAGTTCTTC
CDR3aa: CASIGGSRGGYNEQFF

d_gene: NA
abundance: few
j_gene: TRBJ2-7
v_gene: TRBV5-1
CDR3nt: TGCGCCAGCAGCTTGTTGCCAGGGTCTCGCTCCTACGAGCAGTACTTC
CDR3aa: CASSLLPGSRSYEQYF

d_gene: NA
abundance: few
j_gene: TRBJ1-1
v_gene: TRBV6-2/TRBV6-3
CDR3nt: TGTGCCAGCAGTTACCCTAGGAGGAACACTGAAGCTTTCTTT
CDR3aa: CASSYPRRNTEAFF

d_gene: NA
abundance: many
j_gene: TRBJ2-2
v_gene: TRBV5-1
CDR3nt: TGCGCCAGCAGCTTGGGGAGTCCGAACACCGGGGAGCTGTTTTTT
CDR3aa: CASSLGSPNTGELFF

d_gene: TRBD2
abundance: many
j_gene: TRBJ2-3
v_gene: TRBV5-1
CDR3nt: TGCGCCAGCAGCTTGATAGCGGGAGCGGCAGATACGCAGTATTTT
CDR3aa: CASSLIAGAADTQYF

d_gene: TRBD1
abundance: NA
j_gene: TRBJ2-1
v_gene: TRBV20-1
CDR3nt: TGCAGTGCTGGGACCTTGACAGGGGGAGCGAGCAATGAGCAGTTCTTC
CDR3aa: CSAGTLTGGASNEQFF

d_gene: TRBD2
abundance: NA
j_gene: TRBJ2-3
v_gene: TRBV4-3
CDR3nt: TGCGCCAGCAGCCAAATGGGAGGGCTAGGAGATACGCAGTATTTT
CDR3aa: CASSQMGGLGDTQYF

d_gene: TRBD2
abundance: NA
j_gene: TRBJ2-1
v_gene: TRBV5-1
CDR3nt: TGCGCCAGCAGCCCCGCTAGCGGGCCCTACAATGAGCAGTTCTTC
CDR3aa: CASSPASGPYNEQFF

d_gene: TRBD2
abundance: many
j_gene: TRBJ2-1
v_gene: TRBV27
CDR3nt: TGTGCCAGCAGTAAACTAGCGGGCTACAATGAGCAGTTCTTC
CDR3aa: CASSKLAGYNEQFF

d_gene: NA
abundance: few
j_gene: TRBJ2-7
v_gene: TRBV20-1
CDR3nt: TGCAGTGCTAGCCCAGTTGAAGAGCAGTACTTC
CDR3aa: CSASPVEEQYF

d_gene: TRBD2
abundance: few
j_gene: TRBJ2-1
v_gene: TRBV9
CDR3nt: TGTGCCAGCAGCGTAGGGGTCGGGAGGGGCCACAATGAGCAGTTCTTC
CDR3aa: CASSVGVGRGHNEQFF

d_gene: TRBD1
abundance: NA
j_gene: TRBJ2-7
v_gene: TRBV29-1
CDR3nt: TGCAGCGTTCCGGGACAGGGGGCTAACGAGCAGTACTTC
CDR3aa: CSVPGQGANEQYF

d_gene: TRBD1
abundance: many
j_gene: TRBJ2-7
v_gene: TRBV7-9
CDR3nt: TGTGCCAGCAGCTCCGGACAGGGGGCTGTCAACGAGCAGTACTTC
CDR3aa: CASSSGQGAVNEQYF

d_gene: NA
abundance: many
j_gene: TRBJ1-1
v_gene: TRBV5-8
CDR3nt: TGTGCCAGCAGATGGGGACTTCGTACCGAAGCTTTCTTT
CDR3aa: CASRWGLRTEAFF

d_gene: NA
abundance: NA
j_gene: TRBJ2-5
v_gene: TRBV15
CDR3nt: TGTGCCACCAGCAGAGATCTATTCGGCGGAACTCAAGAGACCCAGTACTTC
CDR3aa: CATSRDLFGGTQETQYF